The sample holds a few counts of the clone carrying this T cell receptor beta chain. The entry originates in a study of early T cells in non-severe SARS-CoV-2 infection. Study-level background: Sequenced material consisted of bulk RNA (from unsorted whole blood), and chains were unpaired.

V was pared by 2 bases and J by 7 bases, with 15 bases between. CDR1 is SEHNR, CDR2 FQNEAQ, per germline (reference sequence). The CDR3 runs to 15 residues. cDNA molecules, individually, were tagged with unique molecular identifiers. TCRdb called the 5' RACE reads again in MiXCR, with one record for every CDR3 protein. The sample carries roughly 53,000 distinct CDR3 sequences, around 9.3% recorded once. Sequenced material: whole blood, taken at baseline. The J gene is TRBJ2-1, the V gene TRBV7-9; D is perhaps TRBD2 (6 bases). This clonotype was obtained from an adult who was a healthcare worker with PCR-confirmed SARS-CoV-2 infection or an uninfected control (not recorded which). CDR3 region: CASSLPRLGWNEQFF. As DNA, the CDR3 is TGTGCCAGCAGCTTACCGAGACTAGGATGGAATGAGCAGTTCTTC.